This paragraph reports one TCR beta chain. The antigen is undetermined. CDR1 and CDR2 from the germline V gene are SQVTM and ANQGSEA. The CDR3 is made up of 14 amino acids. V lost 1 base and J lost 5, with 14 bases in between. The record originates from a study of T cells in localized non-small cell lung cancer. Clones were sequenced by immunoSEQ multiplex PCR, and TCRdb holds only the in-frame ones, with some missing. The sample lists around 3,000 clones; about 25% were seen once. General observations from the study: Clonality peaked in uninvolved adjacent lung rather than tumor. Out of the top 100 tumor clones, a median around 57 were seen in adjacent lung. In the blood, greater T cell density corresponded to longer overall survival.

This specimen consisted of lung tumor tissue, obtained before any cancer treatment. The genes are TRBV29-1 and TRBJ2-5; D is possibly TRBD2 (5 bases). This TCR was sampled from a male donor older than 55 with stage III lung adenocarcinoma. The CDR3 sequence is CSVEGGGSTETQYF. The CDR3 DNA reads as TGCAGCGTTGAAGGGGGTGGGAGCACGGAGACCCAGTACTTC. The full variable domain, completed using reference TRBV29-1 and TRBJ2-5, is SAVISQKPSRDICQRGTSLTIQCQVDSQVTMMFWYRQQPGQSLTLIATANQGSEATYESGFVIDKFPISRPNLTFSTLTVSNMSPEDSSIYLCSVEGGGSTETQYFGPGTRLLVL.